The 9 T cell receptor beta chains given below trace back to one sample, sequenced in a study of blood T cell repertoires in COVID-19 (dated by TCRdb to the early 2020s). To prepare the library, the immunoSEQ multiplex PCR assay was applied. In its TCRdb copy, this immuneACCESS table keeps in-frame sequences only and misses some clones. Where compared with another copy, unresolved V genes explain less than half of these, and the others have no known cause. Recorded for this sample are around 41,000 clones; roughly nine tenths of them occurred a single time. 8% to 10% of the sample belongs to the ten largest clones. Input material: peripheral blood. All receptors come from a woman of 80 years or more with active COVID-19.

The J gene is TRBJ1-4, the V gene TRBV29-1, with 11 bases identical to TRBD1. CDR1 and CDR2 (germline): SQVTM, ANQGSEA. The CDR3 contains 13 residues. V shed 7 bases and J 6 bases; nucleotides not matched to a gene: 4. The CDR3, as DNA: TGCAGCGGATCGGGACAGGGGGATGAAAAACTGTTTTTT. As protein: CSGSGQGDEKLFF. The full variable domain, completed using reference TRBV29-1 and TRBJ1-4, is SAVISQKPSRDICQRGTSLTIQCQVDSQVTMMFWYRQQPGQSLTLIATANQGSEATYESGFVIDKFPISRPNLTFSTLTVSNMSPEDSSIYLCSGSGQGDEKLFFGSGTQLSVL.

The chain uses TRBV7-2 and TRBJ2-3; 10 positions agree with TRBD2. Germline V gives CDR1 SGHTA, CDR2 FQGNSA. The CDR3 spans 15 residues. V lost 5 bases, J lost 1 base, and 3 bases stayed unmatched. CDR3: CASSVTSGGTDTQYF. The CDR3, as DNA: TGTGCCAGCAGCGTAACTAGCGGGGGCACAGATACGCAGTATTTT.

The chain employs TRBV18 and TRBJ2-7; 9 bases agree with TRBD1. This CDR3 is built from 16 residues. Germline V lookup: CDR1 KGHSH, CDR2 LQKENI. V dropped 3 bases and J dropped 2; count of bases not matched to a gene: 8. The CDR3 region is CASSPLGGDRAYEQYF. CDR3 bases: TGTGCCAGCTCACCGTTGGGGGGGGACAGGGCCTACGAGCAGTACTTC.

V and J are TRBV7-3 and TRBJ2-2; D might be TRBD2 (6 bases). The CDR3 spans 14 residues. Between the trimmed V and J ends, which lost 0 bases and 7 bases, there was a span of 9 bases. CDR1 and CDR2 from the germline V gene are SGHTA and FQGTGA. The CDR3 sequence is CASSLTGEDGELFF. As DNA, the CDR3 is TGTGCCAGCAGCTTAACAGGGGAGGACGGGGAGCTGTTTTTT. The variable domain in full, with the rest retrieved from reference TRBV7-3 and TRBJ2-2, is GAGVSQTPSNKVTEKGKYVELRCDPISGHTALYWYRQSLGQGPEFLIYFQGTGAADDSGLPNDRFFAVRPEGSVSTLKIQRTERGDSAVYLCASSLTGEDGELFFGEGSRLTVL.

This chain links TRBV18 with TRBJ1-1; 12 bases align to TRBD1. CDR1 KGHSH and CDR2 LQKENI come from the germline V gene. CDR3 length: 14 residues. V gave up 3 bases and J gave up 4 bases; unmatched junction bases: 0. This CDR3 reads CASSPGQGATEAFF. The DNA for the CDR3 is TGTGCCAGCTCACCGGGACAGGGGGCCACTGAAGCTTTCTTT. Drawing the rest from reference TRBV18 and TRBJ1-1, the complete variable domain is NAGVMQNPRHLVRRRGQEARLRCSPMKGHSHVYWYRQLPEEGLKFMVYLQKENIIDESGMPKERFSAEFPKEGPSILRIQQVVRGDSAAYFCASSPGQGATEAFFGQGTRLTVV.

This chain connects TRBV4-1 to TRBJ2-2; TRBD2 agrees at 8 bases. V was pared by 1 base and J by 4 bases, with 5 bases of the junction left unmatched. CDR1 and CDR2 from the germline V gene are MGHRA and YSYEKL. The CDR3 spans 16 residues. The CDR3 here is CASSQGGTSLTGELFF. The CDR3 coding sequence is TGCGCCAGCAGCCAAGGCGGGACTAGTCTCACCGGGGAGCTGTTTTTT.

This chain links TRBV7-2 with TRBJ2-3, with TRBD2 matching over 16 bases. Germline lookup yields CDR1 SGHTA and CDR2 FQGNSA. V lost 2 bases and J lost 8; bases outside the gene matches: 7. This CDR3 is 17 amino acids long. The CDR3 is CASSLRGTSGGAGTQYF. CDR3 bases: TGTGCCAGCAGCTTACGAGGGACTAGCGGGGGGGCCGGTACGCAGTATTTT.

Written as DNA, the CDR3 is TGCAGCGTTGAAACTCCGAGCTATGGCTACACCTTC. This translates into CSVETPSYGYTF. The chain uses TRBV29-1 and TRBJ1-2; no reliable D call. Germline V gene data show CDR1 as SQVTM and CDR2 as ANQGSEA. V dropped 2 bases and J dropped 4 bases, with 8 bases sitting between them. This CDR3 region has 12 residues.

This chain uses TRBV3-1 (or the pseudogene TRBV3-2) with TRBJ1-5; 9 bases agree with TRBD1. Germline V gene sequence: CDR1 LGHDT, CDR2 YNNKEL (reference sequence). The CDR3 covers 15 residues. V trimming: 1 base; J trimming: 2 bases; junction bases outside the gene matches: 0. The CDR3 loop reads CASSQGTGGNQPQHF. The CDR3 DNA reads as TGTGCCAGCAGCCAAGGGACAGGGGGCAATCAGCCCCAGCATTTT.